The T cell receptor beta chain under discussion was sequenced for a study of blood T cell repertoires in COVID-19. The V gene lost 5 bases and the J gene lost 5 bases, with 12 bases spanning the gap. CDR3 size: 13 residues. From germline, CDR1 is MNHEY and CDR2 SVGAGI. Some clones are missing from TCRdb's copy, which holds only in-frame ones; the method was immunoSEQ multiplex PCR. Among 13,000 or so clones, about 88% were seen once, and the ten largest hold roughly 2.6%. This receptor was taken from a human donor in a cohort sampled during active COVID-19. The chain links TRBV6-5 to TRBJ2-5; D might be TRBD1 (6 bases). The specimen was peripheral blood. In DNA form, the CDR3 reads TGTGCCAGCAGTCAAACAGGGTTGGAGACCCAGTACTTC. Protein sequence: CASSQTGLETQYF.